This T cell receptor beta chain was found in a study of neoadjuvant anti-PD-1 for oral cavity cancer. Time point of the sample: after neoadjuvant nivolumab, at surgical resection. Clones were sequenced by immunoSEQ multiplex PCR, and TCRdb holds only the in-frame ones, with some missing. The table includes roughly 14,000 clones, around 82% detected once. A few counts support this clone. The sequencing used PBMCs, collected after nivolumab (anti-PD-1) treatment. The sequence was collected from a person between 40 and 85 years old with oral cavity squamous cell carcinoma.

CDR3 loop: CASSALQGLYGYTF. The CDR3, as DNA: TGTGCCAGCAGTGCCCTACAGGGGCTCTATGGCTACACCTTC. This chain uses TRBV6-1 with TRBJ1-2; 7 nucleotides match TRBD1. V dropped 4 bases and J dropped 4; count of bases not matched to a gene: 6. CDR3 length: 14 residues. In germline, CDR1 is MNHNS, CDR2 SASEGT.